The clone carrying this TCR beta chain was seen at least ten times. The antigen remains undetermined. This specimen comes from a study of T cells in Graves' hyperthyroidism and ophthalmopathy. RNA transcripts served as the template for amplifying TCR beta CDR3 regions. Researchers ran a first-round RT-PCR on the TCR CDR3 using the HTBI primer set. TCRdb re-analysed the multiplex PCR reads in MiXCR, keeping a single row per CDR3 protein. The repertoire holds over 350,000 distinct CDR3 sequences, with about a fifth as singletons. The V segment lost 6 bases and the J segment 4 bases; nucleotides outside the gene matches: 6. The CDR3 length is 14 residues. Whole-study findings and limits: Among thyroid clonotypes expanded above 0.001, most also appeared in blood. Stable hyperthyroidism and ophthalmopathy were separated using 13 V-J signatures.

Under 3 months was the duration of disease in ophthalmopathy patients, who also had a Clinical Activity Score of at least 3 and a NOSPECS grade of at least 4. The genes are TRBV12-3 or TRBV12-4 and TRBJ2-3; 8 bases fit TRBD2. The sample comprised blood. The source of this sequence is a man aged 18 to 29 with Graves' ophthalmopathy. The CDR3 spells CASRRLARSDTQYF. DNA for the CDR3: TGTGCCAGCAGACGACTAGCGCGGTCAGATACGCAGTATTTT.